This TCR beta chain was obtained from a study of blood T cell repertoires in COVID-19. Study summary: Nucleic acid was either cDNA or gDNA, and it came from T cells, B-cell-depleted T cells, or PBMCs.

The CDR3 sequence is 14 residues long. The V and J ends lost 7 bases and 8 bases respectively, with 17 bases between them. Germline V gives CDR1 LNHDA, CDR2 SQIVND (reference sequence). Repertoires were generated with immunoSEQ multiplex PCR, while TCRdb's copy carries only in-frame clones and drops some. The table has 95,000 to 100,000 clones, about four fifths seen once. The chain carries TRBV19 and TRBJ2-2; maybe TRBD1 (5 bases). This sequence originates from a woman older than 75 with active or convalescent COVID-19. The specimen was peripheral blood. The CDR3 spells CASIPPQGRGELFF. DNA of the CDR3: TGTGCCAGTATTCCCCCCCAGGGTAGGGGGGAGCTGTTTTTT.